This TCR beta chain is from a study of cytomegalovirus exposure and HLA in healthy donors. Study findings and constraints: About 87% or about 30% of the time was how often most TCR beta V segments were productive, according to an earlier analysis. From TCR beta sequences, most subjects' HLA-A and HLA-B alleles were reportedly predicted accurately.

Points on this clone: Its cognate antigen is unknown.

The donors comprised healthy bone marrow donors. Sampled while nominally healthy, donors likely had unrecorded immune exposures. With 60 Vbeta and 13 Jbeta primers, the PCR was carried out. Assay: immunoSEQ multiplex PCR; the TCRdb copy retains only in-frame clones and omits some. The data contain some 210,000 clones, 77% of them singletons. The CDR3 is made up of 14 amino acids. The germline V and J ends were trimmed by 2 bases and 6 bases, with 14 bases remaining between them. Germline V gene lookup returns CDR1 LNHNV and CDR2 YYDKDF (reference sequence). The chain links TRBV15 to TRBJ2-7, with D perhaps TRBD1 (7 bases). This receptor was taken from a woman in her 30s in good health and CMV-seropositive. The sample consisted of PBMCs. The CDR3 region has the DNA TGTGCCACCAGCAGACGGACTACAGGGGCCGAGCAGTACTTC. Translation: CATSRRTTGAEQYF.